The 16 T cell receptor beta chains in this list originate from one sample, sequenced in a study of T cells expressing NK-cell markers. From the 5' RACE reads, TCRdb lists one entry per CDR3 protein and no DNA. Its table records some 460,000 distinct CDR3 sequences. Sequencing was done on a sample of blood T cells: a sorted CD56 or NKG2C T cell subset, CD4+ or CD8+ T cells, or bulk PBMC T cells (not recorded which). The receptors were gathered from a woman in her 50s in good health.

V gene TRBV7-2 combines with J gene TRBJ2-7; TCRdb's D gene call, TRBD2, goes unchecked for lack of DNA. Germline-derived CDR1 and CDR2 are SGHTA and FQGNSA. The CDR3 is made up of 15 amino acids. CDR3 in amino acids: CASSLGAGGRYEQYF.

The chain employs TRBV11-3 and TRBJ2-1; TCRdb outputs TRBD2, but without DNA this stays unchecked. The CDR3 length is 15 residues. Germline V gene lookup returns CDR1 SGHNT and CDR2 YENEEA. The CDR3 here is CASSPGTSGRGEQFF.

The rearrangement links TRBV10-3 to TRBJ2-4; the D gene TCRdb calls, TRBD1, cannot be checked with no DNA. Germline-derived CDR1 and CDR2 are ENHRY and SYGVKD. The CDR3 length is 15 residues. The CDR3 protein is CAISESARGLNIQYF.

This sequence joins TRBV29-1 and TRBJ1-2. The germline gives CDR1 SQVTM, CDR2 ANQGSEA. The CDR3 extends over 13 amino acids. The CDR3 loop reads CSVARTSVYGYPF.

This sequence joins TRBV12-3 or TRBV12-4 and TRBJ1-2; there is no DNA to check the TCRdb D call of TRBD1. The CDR3 sequence is 15 residues long. The CDR3 spells CASSPQGGINYGYTF.

The CDR3 is CASGLTLSPSRPDTQYF. The chain combines TRBV12-5 with TRBJ2-3; lacking DNA, the TRBD1 call made by TCRdb goes unchecked. This CDR3 contains 17 residues. Germline V gene lookup returns CDR1 LGHNT and CDR2 FRNRAP.

The chain combines TRBV27 with TRBJ2-6; absent DNA, TCRdb's TRBD2 call cannot be checked. Germline CDR1 and CDR2: MNHEY and SMNVEV (reference sequence). CDR3 length: 15 residues. This CDR3 is CASKRESSGANVLTF.

J is TRBJ2-2 and V is TRBV12-3 or TRBV12-4; no DNA is available, so the TRBD2 call from TCRdb remains unchecked. CDR3 length: 17 amino acids. CDR3 sequence reads: CASTLNLAVTNTGELFF.

J is TRBJ1-1 and V is TRBV7-9; as DNA is missing, the TRBD1 call by TCRdb cannot be tested. This CDR3 region has 13 residues. Per germline, CDR1 SEHNR and CDR2 FQNEAQ (reference sequence). CDR3 residues: CASSRIQVPEAFF.

The chain combines TRBV20-1 with TRBJ2-7; as DNA is missing, the TRBD1 call by TCRdb cannot be tested. The germline V gene has CDR1 DFQATT and CDR2 SNEGSKA (reference sequence). The CDR3 length is 14 residues. CDR3 amino acids: CSARGAGALYEQYF.

The V gene is TRBV3-1, the J gene TRBJ1-2. Germline V gene data show CDR1 as LGHDT and CDR2 as YNNKEL (reference sequence). CDR3 length: 16 residues. The CDR3 sequence is CASSQDLSSANYGYTF.

The rearrangement uses TRBV4-1 and TRBJ2-3. The CDR3 is 15 amino acids. Germline CDR1 reads MGHRA; CDR2 reads YSYEKL. The CDR3 spells CASSQGTVSTDTQYF.

This sequence joins TRBV20-1 and TRBJ1-4. This CDR3 comprises 12 residues. Germline values: CDR1 DFQATT, CDR2 SNEGSKA (reference sequence). The CDR3: CSAKDSNEKLFF.

The gene calls are TRBV29-1 and TRBJ1-2; the D call of TRBD1 rests on TCRdb alone, since no DNA is present to check it. The CDR3 has 14 amino acids. In germline, CDR1 is SQVTM, CDR2 ANQGSEA. The CDR3 protein is CSVESRDRDYGYTF.

The V call is TRBV12-3 or TRBV12-4, the J call TRBJ1-2. The CDR3 covers 13 residues. CDR3: CASSLRPDYGYTF.

The chain recombines TRBV28 with TRBJ2-5; TCRdb indicates TRBD1, and absent DNA this call remains unverified. The CDR3 consists of 15 residues. Germline V gene data show CDR1 as MDHEN and CDR2 as SYDVKM. The CDR3 region is CAIAEIDRAGETQYF.